This passage covers 32 T cell receptor beta chains from one sample sequenced in a study of blood T cell repertoires in COVID-19. The repertoire was sequenced with immunoSEQ multiplex PCR; TCRdb's copy has only in-frame clones and lacks some. The sample consists of more than 110,000 clones, 65% to 90% of them appearing once. Sequencing input: peripheral blood. Receptors originate from a man aged 45-65 years with acute or convalescent COVID-19.

V usage is TRBV3-1 (or the pseudogene TRBV3-2) and J usage is TRBJ1-3, with D tentatively TRBD1 (5 bases). The CDR3 extends over 14 amino acids. The V end lost 1 base, the J end lost 3 bases, and 7 bases lay between the germline ends. Germline V lookup: CDR1 LGHDT, CDR2 YNNKEL (reference sequence). The CDR3, as DNA: TGTGCCAGCAGCCAAGGGACAATTGGAAACACCATATATTTT. The encoded protein is CASSQGTIGNTIYF.

The chain has TRBV28 and TRBJ2-1; TRBD2 might be the D (5 bases). The V gene lost 1 base and the J gene lost 8 bases, with 12 bases spanning the gap. The CDR3 runs to 14 residues. CDR1 MDHEN and CDR2 SYDVKM come from the germline V gene. The CDR3 bases are TGTGCCAGCAGTTTATATCGGGGTAGGGATGAGCAGTTCTTC. Protein product: CASSLYRGRDEQFF.

The chain employs TRBV9 and TRBJ1-1; 8 bases agree with TRBD1. The V and J ends lost 2 bases and 3 bases, in that order; junction bases with no gene match: 3. This CDR3 comprises 14 residues. The germline V gene has CDR1 SGDLS and CDR2 YYNGEE. Here the CDR3 DNA reads TGTGCCAGCAGCGTCAAGGGACAGGACACTGAAGCTTTCTTT. Translated: CASSVKGQDTEAFF.

The rearrangement links TRBV18 to TRBJ1-4; unclear D gene. Germline CDR1 and CDR2: KGHSH and LQKENI. V gave up 0 bases and J gave up 6 bases, with 11 bases separating them. The CDR3 covers 15 residues. This CDR3 reads CASSPPSAVHEKLFF. The CDR3 nucleotides read TGTGCCAGCTCACCACCGAGCGCGGTTCATGAAAAACTGTTTTTT.

The CDR3 coding sequence is TGTGCCAGCAGTGGAAGCGGACAAGAGACCCAGTACTTC. Protein product: CASSGSGQETQYF. The chain carries TRBV9 and TRBJ2-5; the D gene is possibly TRBD2 (5 bases). The CDR3 runs 13 residues. Germline V gene data show CDR1 as SGDLS and CDR2 as YYNGEE. The V end was cut by 5 bases, the J end by 2 bases, with 10 bases between.

This clone was counted once. The chain has TRBV5-4 and TRBJ2-7; 10 bases match TRBD2. Germline V lookup: CDR1 SGHNT, CDR2 YYREEE (reference sequence). J was trimmed by 7 bases and V by 3 bases; bases with no gene match: 10. The CDR3 is made up of 15 amino acids. The CDR3 is CASSSRLAGAGEQYF. The CDR3 bases are TGTGCCAGCAGCTCCCGACTAGCGGGCGCGGGAGAGCAGTACTTC.

This clone has more than one count but fewer than ten. Written as DNA, the CDR3 is TGTGCCAGCTCAGAGGCAAGGGGCATTCAGCCCCAGCATTTT. Residues: CASSEARGIQPQHF. V usage is TRBV18 and J usage is TRBJ1-5, with D possibly matching TRBD1 (5 bases). The CDR3 is made up of 14 amino acids. Germline V lookup: CDR1 KGHSH, CDR2 LQKENI. V was pared by 5 bases and J by 6 bases, with 14 bases between.

The chain uses TRBV24-1 and TRBJ2-3, with 11 bases fitting TRBD1. The CDR3 has 15 amino acids. The germline V gene has CDR1 KGHDR and CDR2 SFDVKD. The trim removed 9 bases at V and 3 bases at J, leaving 7 bases unmatched. CDR3 amino acids: CATSVGTGGTDTQYF. The DNA for the CDR3 is TGTGCCACCTCGGTAGGGACAGGGGGGACAGATACGCAGTATTTT.

This clone was detected only once. The chain joins TRBV9 to TRBJ2-7; 14 bases are a match to TRBD2. The CDR3 contains 17 residues. The trim removed 3 bases at V and 0 bases at J, leaving 5 bases unmatched. In germline, CDR1 is SGDLS, CDR2 YYNGEE. The DNA for the CDR3 is TGTGCCAGCAGCGGCGGGACTAGCGGGAGCGACTCCTACGAGCAGTACTTC. Its protein is CASSGGTSGSDSYEQYF.

This chain joins TRBV6-2 or TRBV6-3 and TRBJ2-7, with TRBD2 matching 8 bases. The trim removed 5 bases at V and 0 bases at J, leaving 9 bases unmatched. This CDR3 comprises 16 residues. The germline V gene has CDR1 MNHEY and CDR2 SVGEGT. CDR3: CASSRPIAGLSYEQYF. CDR3 nucleotides: TGTGCCAGCAGTCGCCCAATAGCGGGACTCTCCTACGAGCAGTACTTC.

This chain connects TRBV5-1 to TRBJ1-3; 11 positions agree with TRBD1. The CDR3 has 16 amino acids. Germline values: CDR1 SGHRS, CDR2 YFSETQ. Trimming cost V 0 bases and J 8 bases; bases outside gene matches: 7. The DNA for the CDR3 is TGCGCCAGCAGCTTGGGGACAGGGGGCGGAGTAGACACCATATATTTT. Amino acids: CASSLGTGGGVDTIYF.

V gene TRBV30 combines with J gene TRBJ2-1, with a tentative D call TRBD1 (6 bases). This CDR3 has 14 residues. The V end was cut by 5 bases, the J end by 8 bases, with 19 bases between. CDR1 and CDR2 (germline): GTSNPN, SVGIG (reference sequence). The CDR3 DNA is TGTGCCTGGGGGAGACCCTACAGGGTCCATGAGCAGTTCTTC. This codes for CAWGRPYRVHEQFF.

Here the CDR3 reads CASSVAGRHTDTQYF. In nucleotides, the CDR3 is TGTGCCAGCAGCGTAGCCGGGAGACACACAGATACGCAGTATTTT. The chain combines TRBV9 with TRBJ2-3, with a possible D match to TRBD2 (6 bases). The V gene lost 0 bases and the J gene lost 2 bases, with 10 bases spanning the gap. The germline V gene has CDR1 SGDLS and CDR2 YYNGEE. The CDR3 contains 15 residues.

This chain uses TRBV7-3 with TRBJ1-6; TRBD1 matches at 9 bases. The junction had 4 bases not matched to a gene; V was cut back by 3 bases and J by 10 bases. Germline V CDR1 and CDR2: SGHTA, FQGTGA. This CDR3 comprises 14 residues. The CDR3 DNA reads as TGTGCCAGCAGCTTGGACAGGGGTGGATCACCCCTCCACTTT. This sequence encodes CASSLDRGGSPLHF.

The gene calls are TRBV27 and TRBJ2-7; D is ambiguous. The CDR3 has 13 residues. V gave up 3 bases and J gave up 4 bases, with 10 bases separating them. The germline V gene has CDR1 MNHEY and CDR2 SMNVEV (reference sequence). CDR3 coding DNA: TGTGCCAGCAGTTTTTCCAGGCCTTACGAGCAGTACTTC. Its protein product is CASSFSRPYEQYF.

The chain combines TRBV18 with TRBJ2-2; TRBD1 matches 8 bases. CDR3 length: 16 amino acids. Germline V gene data show CDR1 as KGHSH and CDR2 as LQKENI. Unmatched junction bases numbered 5, after V lost 2 bases and J lost 3 bases. The CDR3 loop is CASSPRAGGDTGELFF. The CDR3 DNA sequence: TGTGCCAGCTCACCAAGAGCAGGGGGCGACACCGGGGAGCTGTTTTTT.

The chain is built from TRBV19 and TRBJ1-1; the match to TRBD1 covers 10 bases. J gave up 0 bases and V 8 bases, and 12 bases lay outside the gene matches. Germline V gene sequence: CDR1 LNHDA, CDR2 SQIVND (reference sequence). The CDR3 sequence is 17 residues long. CDR3 amino acids: CASEKGQGSTMNTEAFF. The CDR3 region has the DNA TGTGCCAGTGAAAAGGGACAGGGGTCTACTATGAACACTGAAGCTTTCTTT.

This rearrangement joins TRBV18 to TRBJ1-1; 8 positions match TRBD1. The ends lost 4 bases at V and 0 bases at J; junction bases unmatched: 13. The CDR3 totals 18 residues. Germline V CDR1 and CDR2: KGHSH, LQKENI. The CDR3 DNA reads TGTGCCAGCTCACTGGCGCGGACAGGGAAATCCCTGAACACTGAAGCTTTCTTT. Its translation is CASSLARTGKSLNTEAFF.

V and J are TRBV7-8 and TRBJ1-2; 9 bases fit TRBD1. Germline V gene data show CDR1 as SGHVS and CDR2 as FQNEAQ. The CDR3 is 13 residues long. V lost 5 bases and J lost 8; bases outside the gene matches: 6. This CDR3 reads CASSRQGVEGYTF. CDR3 nucleotide sequence: TGTGCCAGCAGCCGACAGGGGGTGGAGGGCTACACCTTC. The entire variable domain, with the rest obtained from reference TRBV7-8 and TRBJ1-2, is as follows: GAGVSQSPRYKVAKRGQDVALRCDPISGHVSLFWYQQALGQGPEFLTYFQNEAQLDKSGLPSDRFFAERPEGSVSTLKIQRTQQEDSAVYLCASSRQGVEGYTFGSGTRLTVV.

The rearrangement uses TRBV30 and TRBJ1-2; unclear D gene. Germline V gene data show CDR1 as GTSNPN and CDR2 as SVGIG (reference sequence). Trimming removed 2 bases at V and 8 bases at J, with 9 bases between. The length of the CDR3 is 11 residues. CDR3 nucleotides: TGTGCCTGGAGTCCATCCGGGGGCTACACCTTC. Residues: CAWSPSGGYTF.

The CDR3 DNA sequence: TGTGCCAGTAGTAACCGGGACAGGAACTATGGCTACACCTTC. Translation: CASSNRDRNYGYTF. This rearrangement joins TRBV19 to TRBJ1-2; TRBD1 agrees at 8 bases. This CDR3 comprises 14 residues. Germline-derived CDR1 and CDR2 are LNHDA and SQIVND (reference sequence). V lost 4 bases and J lost 2; bases outside the gene matches: 3.

The chain is built from TRBV14 and TRBJ1-2, with 9 positions matching TRBD1. V trimming: 4 bases; J trimming: 5 bases; junction bases outside the gene matches: 5. The CDR3 is made up of 14 amino acids. CDR1 is SGHDN and CDR2 is FVKESK in the germline V gene. The CDR3, as DNA: TGTGCCAGCAGCCTTCGGACAGGGGATTATGGCTACACCTTC. Translating gives CASSLRTGDYGYTF.

The V call is TRBV6-1, the J call TRBJ2-7, with 9 bases aligning to TRBD1. Germline trimming cut 2 bases from V and 4 bases from J; bases unmatched to any gene: 9. The CDR3 consists of 16 residues. Germline CDR1 MNHNS, CDR2 SASEGT. The CDR3 coding sequence is TGTGCCAGCAGTGAACTAGGACAGGGGATGTCGTACGAGCAGTACTTC. This gives the protein CASSELGQGMSYEQYF.

The chain combines TRBV14 with TRBJ2-1; TRBD1 agrees at 7 bases. This CDR3 comprises 13 residues. The germline CDR1 and CDR2 sequences are SGHDN and FVKESK. V shed 4 bases, J shed 8 bases, and the junction held 5 bases outside the gene matches. The CDR3 sequence: CASSRGTVHEQFF. The CDR3 coding sequence is TGTGCCAGCAGCCGAGGGACAGTCCATGAGCAGTTCTTC.

The chain links TRBV5-6 to TRBJ1-5, with TRBD1 matching 11 bases. This CDR3 has 15 amino acids. The germline V gene has CDR1 SGHDT and CDR2 YYEEEE. V shed 3 bases and J 4 bases; nucleotides not matched to a gene: 3. Written as DNA, the CDR3 is TGTGCCAGCAGCTGGGGGACAGGGGGTAATCAGCCCCAGCATTTT. Protein product: CASSWGTGGNQPQHF. Filled out from reference TRBV5-6 and TRBJ1-5, the complete variable domain reads DAGVTQSPTHLIKTRGQQVTLRCSPKSGHDTVSWYQQALGQGPQFIFQYYEEEERQRGNFPDRFSGHQFPNYSSELNVNALLLGDSALYLCASSWGTGGNQPQHFGDGTRLSIL.

The chain combines TRBV27 with TRBJ2-1; tentative D call: TRBD1 (6 bases). Germline V CDR1 and CDR2: MNHEY, SMNVEV (reference sequence). The CDR3 totals 13 residues. V was shortened by 3 bases and J by 6 bases, with 9 bases between the two germline ends. The CDR3 DNA is TGTGCCAGCAGTTTCTTCAGGGGCAATGAGCAGTTCTTC. Translation gives CASSFFRGNEQFF.

The CDR3 nucleotides are TGTGCCAGCAGCCTAGATTACGAGCAGTACTTC. It is translated as CASSLDYEQYF. V is TRBV2 and J is TRBJ2-7, with D hard to call. CDR1 is SNHLY and CDR2 is FYNNEI in the germline V gene. The CDR3 contains 11 residues. V shed 6 bases and J shed 4 bases, with 7 bases lying between them.

V is TRBV27 and J is TRBJ2-1; maybe TRBD1 (6 bases). This CDR3 contains 15 residues. CDR1 and CDR2 from the germline V gene are MNHEY and SMNVEV (reference sequence). The V gene lost 6 bases and the J gene lost 12 bases, with 24 bases spanning the gap. The CDR3 reads CASSLIYTAKGGQFF. CDR3 in DNA: TGTGCCAGCAGCTTGATATACACCGCCAAAGGGGGGCAGTTCTTC.

The genes are TRBV3-1 (or the pseudogene TRBV3-2) and TRBJ2-4; D perhaps matches TRBD2 (6 bases). Trimming took off 4 bases at V and 8 bases at J, with 18 bases between the two ends. This CDR3 is built from 15 residues. From germline, CDR1 is LGHDT and CDR2 YNNKEL (reference sequence). The CDR3 sequence: CASSPPWGERDIQYF. The CDR3 coding sequence is TGTGCCAGCAGCCCCCCATGGGGGGAACGGGACATTCAGTACTTC.

The rearrangement joins TRBV27 to TRBJ2-1; 10 bases are a match to TRBD2. The trim removed 6 bases at V and 6 bases at J, leaving 5 bases unmatched. The CDR3 runs to 14 residues. From germline, CDR1 is MNHEY and CDR2 SMNVEV (reference sequence). Here the CDR3 reads CASRLAGSGNEQFF. CDR3 DNA: TGTGCCAGCAGACTAGCGGGATCAGGCAATGAGCAGTTCTTC.

This clone was recorded a few times. This chain uses TRBV11-3 with TRBJ2-7; 7 bases align to TRBD1. J lost 1 base, V lost 5 bases, and 2 bases had no gene match. Germline V gene lookup returns CDR1 SGHNT and CDR2 YENEEA. There are 13 residues in the CDR3. The CDR3 DNA sequence: TGTGCCAGCAGCCCCAGGGGGTCCTACGAGCAGTACTTC. Translation: CASSPRGSYEQYF.

The chain recombines TRBV3-1 (or the pseudogene TRBV3-2) with TRBJ1-1, with a weak D call TRBD1 (5 bases). Germline V gene data show CDR1 as LGHDT and CDR2 as YNNKEL (reference sequence). CDR3 length: 16 amino acids. The V and J ends lost 0 bases and 6 bases respectively, with 17 bases between them. CDR3 in amino acids: CASSQEAIWGSAEAFF. In DNA, the CDR3 is TGTGCCAGCAGCCAAGAGGCCATATGGGGCAGCGCTGAAGCTTTCTTT.